This is a list of T cell receptor beta chains from one sample in a study of blood T cell repertoires in COVID-19. Measured with immunoSEQ multiplex PCR; TCRdb has only the in-frame clones, and not every one. The sample yields some 150,000 clones, 85% seen once. Sequencing used PBMCs or T cells enriched from blood (not recorded which). The receptor source for this set is a woman aged 35 to 49 who had recovered from COVID-19. Each CDR3 is given without its conserved first and last residue.

V	J	CDR3
TRBV30	TRBJ1-2	AWSVPPITGPSYGYT
TRBV20-1	TRBJ1-5	SAAGQPQH
TRBV9	TRBJ2-7	ASSHPRTGGFVSYEQY
TRBV18	TRBJ1-5	ASSQGQNQPQH
TRBV2	TRBJ1-1	ASNGGNTEAF
TRBV19	TRBJ2-1	ASSIRLELPEQF
TRBV6-5	TRBJ2-5	ASSYSPQETQY
TRBV2	TRBJ2-3	ASKTGATDTQY
TRBV6-1	TRBJ1-5	ASSEEVERALSQPQH
TRBV4-1	TRBJ2-5	ASSAFDSQETQY
TRBV21-1	TRBJ1-4	ASNPKSGALTTNEKLF
TRBV3-1/TRBV3-2	TRBJ2-1	ASSQELASGGGEQF
TRBV27	TRBJ2-7	ASSSLGGPSYEQY
TRBV27	TRBJ2-2	ASSSTSWNTGELF
TRBV5-1	TRBJ2-7	ASSLAGGGATYEQY
TRBV4-2	TRBJ2-5	ASSQGWGGETQY
TRBV21-1	TRBJ2-7	ASSTTRTSGSRGVSYEQY
TRBV9	TRBJ2-2	ASSDLARGGELF
TRBV4-2	TRBJ1-2	ASTLQDSGGYT
TRBV14	TRBJ2-3	ASSLRPKREGCTQY
TRBV5-6	TRBJ2-7	ASSLGLSSYEQY
TRBV5-5	TRBJ1-5	ASSRQGDQPQH
TRBV20-1	TRBJ1-3	SASRGGSGNTIY
TRBV3-1/TRBV3-2	TRBJ1-1	ASSQKFAGGGEAF
TRBV7-3	TRBJ1-6	ASRSSFEGSGQLNSPLH
TRBV30	TRBJ1-6	AWRDRAVSPLH
TRBV5-1	TRBJ1-3	ASSLYPDSGNTIY
TRBV7-8	TRBJ1-2	ASSLVPMGSYGYT
TRBV6-5	TRBJ1-5	ASRQGGEGQPQH
TRBV9	TRBJ2-3	ASSVEPGGDTDTQY
TRBV4-2	TRBJ2-3	ASSQERASGTDTQY
TRBV11-2	TRBJ2-7	ASSSGPPHIYEQY
TRBV15	TRBJ1-2	ATSRVRDRVDGYT
TRBV18	TRBJ2-7	ASSQTRGLAEQY
TRBV9	TRBJ2-6	ASSVYRWGTQGKGSGANVLT
TRBV5-1	TRBJ1-1	ASSLSGTGLLSEAF
TRBV5-1	TRBJ2-5	ASSPQRVQETQY
TRBV2	TRBJ2-4	ASSEAREVAKNIQY
TRBV6-5	TRBJ2-1	ASSLGAGVANEQF
TRBV11-3	TRBJ2-3	ASSHAGGRTDTQY
TRBV5-8	TRBJ1-5	ASSLGSGNQPQH
TRBV5-1	TRBJ2-7	ASSTGTASYEQY
TRBV28	TRBJ2-6	ASSSTGPYSGANVLT
TRBV29-1	TRBJ2-2	SGRQNTGELF
TRBV6-6	TRBJ2-7	ASSYPPSGLSYEQY
TRBV6-5	TRBJ2-3	ASKLDSTDTQY
TRBV19	TRBJ1-1	ASSMGQMNTEAF
TRBV7-8	TRBJ2-2	ASSLGGPGSSSGGTNTGELF
TRBV5-1	TRBJ2-1	ASSLKSSGTSSYNEQF
TRBV18	TRBJ1-1	ASSQGVTEAF
TRBV2	TRBJ2-6	ASSGSGRPFSSGANVLT
TRBV5-5	TRBJ1-1	ASSFQGSAEAF
TRBV4-1	TRBJ1-3	ASSLDSSGNTIY
TRBV7-8	TRBJ1-5	ASSLEEGYSNQPQH
TRBV10-3	TRBJ2-2	ASLLAGGIGELF
TRBV4-1	TRBJ2-7	ASSQDVRGIYEQY